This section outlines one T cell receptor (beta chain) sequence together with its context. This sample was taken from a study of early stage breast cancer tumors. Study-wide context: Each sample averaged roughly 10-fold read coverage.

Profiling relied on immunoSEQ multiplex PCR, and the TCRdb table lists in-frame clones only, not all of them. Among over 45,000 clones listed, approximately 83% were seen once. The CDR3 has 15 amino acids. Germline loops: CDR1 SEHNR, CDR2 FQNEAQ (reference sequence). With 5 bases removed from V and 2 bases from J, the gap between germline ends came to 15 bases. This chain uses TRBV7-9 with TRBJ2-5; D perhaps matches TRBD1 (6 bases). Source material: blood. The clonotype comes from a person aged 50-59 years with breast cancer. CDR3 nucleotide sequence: TGTGCCAGCAGCCCAAGGTGGACAGCACAAGAGACCCAGTACTTC. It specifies CASSPRWTAQETQYF.